This T cell receptor beta chain originates from a study of radiotherapy plus CTLA-4 blockade in lung cancer. Study-wide results and limits: TCR clones from tumors expanded in blood after radiotherapy plus ipilimumab.

About this clone: Its specificity is not known.

CDR3 size: 16 residues. Germline V gene data show CDR1 as SGHAT and CDR2 as FQDESV (reference sequence). J gave up 5 bases and V 7 bases, and 17 bases lay outside the gene matches. Produced via immunoSEQ multiplex PCR; TCRdb's table is partial and in-frame only. This table holds more than 65,000 clones, 80% to 85% found once. The material sequenced was peripheral blood, taken from a patient treated with radiotherapy plus ipilimumab. This sequence was found in a human donor with non-small cell lung cancer who had stable disease on radiotherapy plus ipilimumab. V usage is TRBV11-1 and J usage is TRBJ2-7; 7 bases agree with TRBD1. CDR3 sequence reads: CASTWTTGPLTHEQYF. The CDR3 nucleotides read TGTGCCAGCACCTGGACGACAGGGCCACTCACCCACGAGCAGTACTTC.